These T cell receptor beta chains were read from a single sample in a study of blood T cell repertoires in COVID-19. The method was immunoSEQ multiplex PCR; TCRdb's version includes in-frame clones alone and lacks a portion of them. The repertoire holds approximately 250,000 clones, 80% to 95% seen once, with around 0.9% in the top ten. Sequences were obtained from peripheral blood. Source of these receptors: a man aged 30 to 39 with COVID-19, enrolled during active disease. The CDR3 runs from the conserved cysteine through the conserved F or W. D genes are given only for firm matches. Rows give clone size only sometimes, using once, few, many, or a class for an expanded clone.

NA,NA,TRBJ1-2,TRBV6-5,TGTGCCAGCAGCCCAGGGGAAAATAACTATGGCTACACCTTC,CASSPGENNYGYTF
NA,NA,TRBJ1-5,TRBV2,TGTGCCAGCAGGGTTGACTTTCAGCCCCAGCATTTT,CASRVDFQPQHF
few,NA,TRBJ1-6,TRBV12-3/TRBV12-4,TGTGCCAGCAGTTATCAGGGGAGTTCACCCCTCCACTTT,CASSYQGSSPLHF
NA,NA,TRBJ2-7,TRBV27,TGTGCCAGCAGTTTAACCCGGGTAGCCGAGCAGTACTTC,CASSLTRVAEQYF
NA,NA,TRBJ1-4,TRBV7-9,TGTGCCAGCAGCACCTCAAGTTCCGGCGGAGAAAAACTGTTTTTT,CASSTSSSGGEKLFF
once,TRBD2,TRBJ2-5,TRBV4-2,TGTGCCAGCAGCCCGGGACTAGCGGGGGCCGAGACCCAGTACTTC,CASSPGLAGAETQYF
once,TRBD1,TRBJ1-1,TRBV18,TGTGCCAGCTCCCAGGGGACAGCATTGAACACTGAAGCTTTCTTT,CASSQGTALNTEAFF
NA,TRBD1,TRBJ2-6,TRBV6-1,TGTGCCAGCAGTGACCCGGGACAGAGCTCTGGGGCCAACGTCCTGACTTTC,CASSDPGQSSGANVLTF
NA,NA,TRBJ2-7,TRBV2,TGTGCCAGCAGTGTGGGGAGCTACTACGAGCAGTACTTC,CASSVGSYYEQYF
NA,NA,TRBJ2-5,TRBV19,TGTGCCAGTAGTATTTCTGCGATAGGGCCAGGGGAGACCCAGTACTTC,CASSISAIGPGETQYF
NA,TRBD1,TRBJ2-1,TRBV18,TGTGCCAGCTCACCGAGGGACAGGGACTACAATGAGCAGTTCTTC,CASSPRDRDYNEQFF
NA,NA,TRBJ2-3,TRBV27,TGTGCCACCGCTAAGGCGGACACAGATACGCAGTATTTT,CATAKADTDTQYF
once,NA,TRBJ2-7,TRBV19,TGTGCCAGTAGTAGAACGACAGGAACGACCTACGAGCAGTACTTC,CASSRTTGTTYEQYF
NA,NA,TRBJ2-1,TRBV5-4,TGTGCCAGCAGAGACCGGCTAGCCACGAATGAGCAGTTCTTC,CASRDRLATNEQFF
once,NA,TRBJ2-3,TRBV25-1,TGTGCCAGCAGTGAAGGCGGGGAGGGGGCAGATACGCAGTATTTT,CASSEGGEGADTQYF
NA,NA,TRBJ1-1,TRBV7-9,TGTGCCAGCATCATTCAGGGGAACACTGAAGCTTTCTTT,CASIIQGNTEAFF
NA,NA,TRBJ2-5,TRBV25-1,TGTGCCAGCAGTGCATGGCGGGGGCCGGGGGAGACCCAGTACTTC,CASSAWRGPGETQYF
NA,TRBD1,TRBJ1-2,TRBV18,TGTGCCAGCTCACCTTGGACAGGGCAAGCCGTTAATGGCTACACCTTC,CASSPWTGQAVNGYTF
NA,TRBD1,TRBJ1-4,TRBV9,TGTGCCAGCACCACGGACAGGTCTAATGAAAAACTGTTTTTT,CASTTDRSNEKLFF
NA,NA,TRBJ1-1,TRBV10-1,TGCGCCAGCAGCGCGGGACCGAACACTGAAGCTTTCTTT,CASSAGPNTEAFF
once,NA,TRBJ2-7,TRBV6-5,TGTGCCAGCAGCGGGGGACAGTTGTGGGACTTC,CASSGGQLWDF
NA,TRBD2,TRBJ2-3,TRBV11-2,TGTGCCAGCAGCTCCTATGGACTAGCGGGGACAGATACGCAGTATTTT,CASSSYGLAGTDTQYF
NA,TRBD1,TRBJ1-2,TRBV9,TGTGCCAGCAGCGTAGACGGGGGACAGAACTATGGCTACACCTTC,CASSVDGGQNYGYTF
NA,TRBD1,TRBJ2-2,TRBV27,TGTGCCAGCAGTTCCGGGACAGGGGACACCGGGGAGCTGTTTTTT,CASSSGTGDTGELFF
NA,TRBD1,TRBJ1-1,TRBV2,TGTGCCAGCAGTGTCGGCCGGCAGGGGGCCTCTGAAGCTTTCTTT,CASSVGRQGASEAFF
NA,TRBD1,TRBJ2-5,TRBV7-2,TGTGCCAGCAGCTTTCCGGACAGGGAGGAGACCCAGTACTTC,CASSFPDREETQYF
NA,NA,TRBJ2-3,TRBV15,TGTGCCACCAGCAGAGGATCCGGACAGACCACAGATACGCAGTATTTT,CATSRGSGQTTDTQYF
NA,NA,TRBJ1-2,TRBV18,TGTGCCAGCTCACCACCGTACGGGGAGCTCTATGGCTACACCTTC,CASSPPYGELYGYTF
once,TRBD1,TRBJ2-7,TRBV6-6,TGTGCCAGCAGTTCCCCCGGACAGGGGTTAGAGCAGTACTTC,CASSSPGQGLEQYF
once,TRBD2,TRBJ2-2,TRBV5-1,TGCGCCAGCAGCTGGACTAGCGGGGGAGGGGAGCTGTTTTTT,CASSWTSGGGELFF
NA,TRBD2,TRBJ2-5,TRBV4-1,TGCGCCAGCAAACCCGGGACTAGCGACCAAGAGACCCAGTACTTC,CASKPGTSDQETQYF
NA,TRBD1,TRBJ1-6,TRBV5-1,TGCGCCAGCAGCTTGGGGGACAGGGCGTTATGGGTACCCCTCCACTTT,CASSLGDRALWVPLHF
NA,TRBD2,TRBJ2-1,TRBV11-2,TGTGCCAGCAGCTTAGAGGTTGGACGGGGGGGCATAAATGAGCAGTTCTTC,CASSLEVGRGGINEQFF
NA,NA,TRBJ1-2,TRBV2,TGTGCCAGCAGTCCAACTCCCACGGGAGGGGCTCGGGGCTACACCTTC,CASSPTPTGGARGYTF
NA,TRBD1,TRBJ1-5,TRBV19,TGTGCCAGTAGTACAGGGGGCGCAAGCAATCAGCCCCAGCATTTT,CASSTGGASNQPQHF
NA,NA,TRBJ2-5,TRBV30,TGTGCCTGGAGTGTCAGGGAGACCCAGTACTTC,CAWSVRETQYF
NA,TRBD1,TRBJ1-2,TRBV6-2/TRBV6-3,TGTGCCAGCAGTCTGGGACAGGGGTACAGCGGCTACACCTTC,CASSLGQGYSGYTF
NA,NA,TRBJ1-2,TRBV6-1,TGTGCCAGCACCCCAACAGGGCAAGATGGCTACACCTTC,CASTPTGQDGYTF
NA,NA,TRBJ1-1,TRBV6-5,TGTGCCAGCAGTTACTCGGGACACATGAACACTGAAGCTTTCTTT,CASSYSGHMNTEAFF
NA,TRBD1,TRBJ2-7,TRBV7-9,TGTGCCAGCAGCTCCTCATCCGGGACAGGGGGTCCTAGCTCCTACGAGCAGTACTTC,CASSSSSGTGGPSSYEQYF
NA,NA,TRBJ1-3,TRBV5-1,TGCGCCAGCAGCCTCAGCTCTGGAAACACCATATATTTT,CASSLSSGNTIYF
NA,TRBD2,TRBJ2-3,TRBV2,TGTGCCAGCAGTGAATCGGGGGGAGATACGCAGTATTTT,CASSESGGDTQYF
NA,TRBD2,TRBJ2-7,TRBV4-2,TGTGCCAGCAGCCCCAATCCGGGACTAGAGTACGAGCAGTACTTC,CASSPNPGLEYEQYF
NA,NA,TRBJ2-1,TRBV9,TGTGCCAGCAGCGTAGCTAGGGGTTACAATGAGCAGTTCTTC,CASSVARGYNEQFF
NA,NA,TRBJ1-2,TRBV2,TGTGCCAGCAGTGAATCCTCGCGGCAGGGGACCAGTTATGGCTACACCTTC,CASSESSRQGTSYGYTF
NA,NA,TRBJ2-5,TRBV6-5,TGTGCCAGCAGTTACGCCGGCAGGAAGGTGGAGACCCAGTACTTC,CASSYAGRKVETQYF
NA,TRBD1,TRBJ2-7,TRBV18,TGTGCCAGCTCACTTCCGGGACAGGGATCCCACGAGCAGTACTTC,CASSLPGQGSHEQYF
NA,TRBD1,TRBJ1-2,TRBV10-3,TGTGCCATCTATCCCGGACAGGGCCATTATGGCTACACCTTC,CAIYPGQGHYGYTF
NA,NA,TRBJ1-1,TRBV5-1,TGCGCCAGCAGCTCGGGCAGGGGGAACACTGAAGCTTTCTTT,CASSSGRGNTEAFF
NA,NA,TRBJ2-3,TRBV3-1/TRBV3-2,TGTGCCAGCAGCCAATATGTGGATACGCAGTATTTT,CASSQYVDTQYF
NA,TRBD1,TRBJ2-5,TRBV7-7,TGTGCCAGCAGCACCACAGGGGAAGAGACCCAGTACTTC,CASSTTGEETQYF
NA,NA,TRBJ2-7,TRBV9,TGTGCCAGCAGCGGACCAAGGGGTTCCTACGAGCAGTACTTC,CASSGPRGSYEQYF
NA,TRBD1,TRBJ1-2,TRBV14,TGTGCCAGCAGCCAAGTCAGGGGGGAATATGGCTACACCTTC,CASSQVRGEYGYTF
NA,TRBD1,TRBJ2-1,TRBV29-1,TGCAGCGGTCGGGGACAGGGGGCTGACAATGAGCAGTTCTTC,CSGRGQGADNEQFF
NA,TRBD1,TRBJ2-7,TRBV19,TGTGCCAGTAGTATAGTCCGGACAGGGACCTACGAGCAGTACTTC,CASSIVRTGTYEQYF
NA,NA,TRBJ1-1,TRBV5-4,TGTGCCAGCAGCATGGCTGTGAACACTGAAGCTTTCTTT,CASSMAVNTEAFF
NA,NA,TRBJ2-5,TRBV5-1,TGCGCCAGCGGAGGTGGAGGGGTAGAGACCCAGTACTTC,CASGGGGVETQYF
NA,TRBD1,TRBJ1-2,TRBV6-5,TGTGCCAGCAGTTACTCGACAGGGGGCAGTGGTGGCTACACCTTC,CASSYSTGGSGGYTF